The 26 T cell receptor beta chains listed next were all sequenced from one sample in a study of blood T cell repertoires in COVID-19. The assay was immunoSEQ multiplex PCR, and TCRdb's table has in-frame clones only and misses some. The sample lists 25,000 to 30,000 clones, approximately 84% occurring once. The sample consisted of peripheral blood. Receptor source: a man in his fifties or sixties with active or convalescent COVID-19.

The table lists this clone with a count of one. The CDR3 reads CATGTGATEAFF. DNA for the CDR3: TGTGCCACCGGAACAGGGGCGACTGAAGCTTTCTTT. This chain links TRBV28 with TRBJ1-1, with 7 bases that match TRBD1. This CDR3 is built from 12 residues. V shed 10 bases, J shed 5 bases, and the junction held 7 bases outside the gene matches. Germline CDR1 MDHEN, CDR2 SYDVKM.

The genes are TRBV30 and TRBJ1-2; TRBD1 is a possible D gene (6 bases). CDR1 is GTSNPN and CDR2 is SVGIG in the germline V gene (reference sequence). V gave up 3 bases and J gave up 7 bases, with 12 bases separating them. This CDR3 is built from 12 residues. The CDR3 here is CAWSRGGFGYTF. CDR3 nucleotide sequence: TGTGCCTGGAGCCGGGGGGGCTTTGGCTACACCTTC.

This chain's CDR3 is CAPRERMDSEQFF. In DNA form, the CDR3 reads TGCGCCCCTAGGGAGAGAATGGATAGTGAGCAGTTCTTC. The chain uses TRBV4-1 and TRBJ2-1; TRBD2 might be the D (5 bases). The germline gives CDR1 MGHRA, CDR2 YSYEKL. With 11 bases removed from V and 9 bases from J, the gap between germline ends came to 20 bases. CDR3 length: 13 amino acids.

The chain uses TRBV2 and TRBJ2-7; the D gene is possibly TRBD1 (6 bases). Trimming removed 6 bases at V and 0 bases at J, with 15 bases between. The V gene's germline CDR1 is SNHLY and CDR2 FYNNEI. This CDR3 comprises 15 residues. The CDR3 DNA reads TGTGCCAGCAGGTCGGACAGTAGCCCCTCCTACGAGCAGTACTTC. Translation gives CASRSDSSPSYEQYF.

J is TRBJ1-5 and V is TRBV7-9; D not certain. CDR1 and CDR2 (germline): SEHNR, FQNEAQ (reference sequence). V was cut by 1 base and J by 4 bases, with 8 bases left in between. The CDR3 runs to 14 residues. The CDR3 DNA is TGTGCCAGCAGCTTAGGGCAGGTAAATCAGCCCCAGCATTTT. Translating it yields CASSLGQVNQPQHF.

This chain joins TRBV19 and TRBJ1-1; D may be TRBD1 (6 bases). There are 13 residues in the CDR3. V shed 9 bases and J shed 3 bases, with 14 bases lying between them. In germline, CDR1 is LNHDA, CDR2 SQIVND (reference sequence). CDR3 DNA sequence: TGTGCCAGCAGAACAGGGATCGACACTGAAGCTTTCTTT. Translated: CASRTGIDTEAFF.

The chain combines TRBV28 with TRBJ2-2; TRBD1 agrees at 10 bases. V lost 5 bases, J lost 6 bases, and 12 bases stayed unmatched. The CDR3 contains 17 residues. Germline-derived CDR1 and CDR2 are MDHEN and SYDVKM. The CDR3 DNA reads TGTGCCAGCAGTCCGCCTTTAGGGACAGGGGTACCCGGGGAGCTGTTTTTT. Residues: CASSPPLGTGVPGELFF.

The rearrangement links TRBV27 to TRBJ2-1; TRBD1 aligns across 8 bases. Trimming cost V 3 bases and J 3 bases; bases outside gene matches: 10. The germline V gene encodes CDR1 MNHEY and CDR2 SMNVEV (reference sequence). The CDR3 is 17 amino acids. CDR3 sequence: CASSFDPQGAVYNEQFF. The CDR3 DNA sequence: TGTGCCAGCAGTTTCGATCCCCAGGGGGCTGTCTACAATGAGCAGTTCTTC.

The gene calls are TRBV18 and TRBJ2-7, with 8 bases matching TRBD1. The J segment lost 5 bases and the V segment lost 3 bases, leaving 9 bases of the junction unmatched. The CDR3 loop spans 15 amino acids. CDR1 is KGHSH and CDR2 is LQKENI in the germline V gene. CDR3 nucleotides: TGTGCCAGCTCACCTACCAAGACAGGGGCGAACGAGCAGTACTTC. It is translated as CASSPTKTGANEQYF.

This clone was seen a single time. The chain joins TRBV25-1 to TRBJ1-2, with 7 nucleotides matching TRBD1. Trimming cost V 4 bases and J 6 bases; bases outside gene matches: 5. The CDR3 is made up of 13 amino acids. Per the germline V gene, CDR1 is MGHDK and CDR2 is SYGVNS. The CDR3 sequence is CASSGTGVDGYTF. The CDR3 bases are TGTGCCAGCAGTGGAACAGGGGTCGATGGCTACACCTTC.

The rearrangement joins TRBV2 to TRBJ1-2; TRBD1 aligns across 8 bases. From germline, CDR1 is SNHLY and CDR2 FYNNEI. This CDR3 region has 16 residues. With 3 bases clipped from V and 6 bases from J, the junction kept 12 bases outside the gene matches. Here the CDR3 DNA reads TGTGCCAGCAGTGACCGCTCCGGACAGGGCAAGAATGGCTACACCTTC. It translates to CASSDRSGQGKNGYTF.

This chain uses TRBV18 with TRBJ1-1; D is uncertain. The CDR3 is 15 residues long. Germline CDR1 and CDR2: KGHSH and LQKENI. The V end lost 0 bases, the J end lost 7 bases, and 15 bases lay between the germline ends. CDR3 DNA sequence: TGTGCCAGCTCACCACCGGGAGACACCCGACGTGAAGCTTTCTTT. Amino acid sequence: CASSPPGDTRREAFF. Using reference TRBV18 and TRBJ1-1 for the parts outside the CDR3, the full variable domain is NAGVMQNPRHLVRRRGQEARLRCSPMKGHSHVYWYRQLPEEGLKFMVYLQKENIIDESGMPKERFSAEFPKEGPSILRIQQVVRGDSAAYFCASSPPGDTRREAFFGQGTRLTVV.

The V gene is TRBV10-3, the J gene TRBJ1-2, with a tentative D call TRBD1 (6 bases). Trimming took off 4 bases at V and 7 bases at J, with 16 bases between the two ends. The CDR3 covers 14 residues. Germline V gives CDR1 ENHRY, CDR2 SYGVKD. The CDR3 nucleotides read TGTGCCATCAGTGTTCAGCTACAGGGCCCTGGCTACACCTTC. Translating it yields CAISVQLQGPGYTF.

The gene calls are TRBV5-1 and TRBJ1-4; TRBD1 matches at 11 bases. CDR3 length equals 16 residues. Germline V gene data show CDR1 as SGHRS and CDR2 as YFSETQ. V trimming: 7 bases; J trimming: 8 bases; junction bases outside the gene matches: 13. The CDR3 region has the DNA TGCGCCAGCGCCGGACAGGGGGCATCCTTTGGGGAAAAACTGTTTTTT. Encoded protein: CASAGQGASFGEKLFF.

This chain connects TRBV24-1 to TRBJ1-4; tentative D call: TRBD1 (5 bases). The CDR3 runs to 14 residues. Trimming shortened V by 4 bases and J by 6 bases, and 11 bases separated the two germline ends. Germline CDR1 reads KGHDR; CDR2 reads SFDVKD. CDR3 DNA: TGTGCCACCAGTGAGAGGGGAGGGGATGAAAAACTGTTTTTT. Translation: CATSERGGDEKLFF.

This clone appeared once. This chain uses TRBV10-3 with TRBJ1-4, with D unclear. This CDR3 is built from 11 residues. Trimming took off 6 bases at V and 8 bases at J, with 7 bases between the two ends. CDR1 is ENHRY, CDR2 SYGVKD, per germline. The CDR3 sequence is CAIRAGEKLFF. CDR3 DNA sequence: TGTGCCATCAGGGCGGGCGAAAAACTGTTTTTT.

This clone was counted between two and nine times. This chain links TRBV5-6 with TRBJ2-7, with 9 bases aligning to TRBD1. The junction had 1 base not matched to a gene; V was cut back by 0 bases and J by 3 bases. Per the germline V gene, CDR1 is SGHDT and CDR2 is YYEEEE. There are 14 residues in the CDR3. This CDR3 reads CASSLDRGLYEQYF. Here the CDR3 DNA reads TGTGCCAGCAGCTTGGACAGGGGGCTCTACGAGCAGTACTTC.

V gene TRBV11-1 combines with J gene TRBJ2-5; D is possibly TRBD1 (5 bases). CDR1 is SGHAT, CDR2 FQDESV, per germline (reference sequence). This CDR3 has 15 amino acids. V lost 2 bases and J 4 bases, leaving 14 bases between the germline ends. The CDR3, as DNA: TGTGCCAGCAGCTTACCAGGGCGTAGGGCAGAGACCCAGTACTTC. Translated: CASSLPGRRAETQYF.

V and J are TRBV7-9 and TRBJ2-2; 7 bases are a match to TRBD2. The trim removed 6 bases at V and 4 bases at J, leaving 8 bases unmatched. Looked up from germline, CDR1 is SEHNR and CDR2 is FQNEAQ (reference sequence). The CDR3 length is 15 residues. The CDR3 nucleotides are TGTGCCAGCAGTAACAAGCGCGGGGGCACCGGGGAGCTGTTTTTT. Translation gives CASSNKRGGTGELFF.

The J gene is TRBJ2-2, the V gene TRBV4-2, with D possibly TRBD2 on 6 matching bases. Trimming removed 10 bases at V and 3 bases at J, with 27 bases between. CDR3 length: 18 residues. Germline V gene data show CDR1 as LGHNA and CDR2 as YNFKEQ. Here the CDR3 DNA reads TGTGCCACCCGGCCCGGGAACCCCGGCGCGGGGCACACCGGGGAGCTGTTTTTT. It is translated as CATRPGNPGAGHTGELFF.

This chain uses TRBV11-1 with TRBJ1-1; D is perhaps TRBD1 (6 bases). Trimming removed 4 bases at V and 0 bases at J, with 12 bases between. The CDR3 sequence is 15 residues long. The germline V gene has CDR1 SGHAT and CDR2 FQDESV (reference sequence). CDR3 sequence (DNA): TGTGCCAGCAGCTGGGGACACCACATGAACACTGAAGCTTTCTTT. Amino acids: CASSWGHHMNTEAFF.

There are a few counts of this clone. CDR3 in amino acids: CAWRRTGANYGYTF. The CDR3 DNA reads as TGTGCCTGGAGACGGACAGGGGCTAACTATGGCTACACCTTC. This chain links TRBV30 with TRBJ1-2, with 9 bases fitting TRBD1. This CDR3 is 14 amino acids long. The germline gives CDR1 GTSNPN, CDR2 SVGIG (reference sequence). J lost 0 bases, V lost 3 bases, and 2 bases had no gene match.

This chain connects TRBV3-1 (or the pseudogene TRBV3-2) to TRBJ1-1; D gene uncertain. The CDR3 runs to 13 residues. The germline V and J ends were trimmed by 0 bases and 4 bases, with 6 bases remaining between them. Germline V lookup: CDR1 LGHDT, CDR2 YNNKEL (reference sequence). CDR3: CASSQDGGTEAFF. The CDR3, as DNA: TGTGCCAGCAGCCAAGATGGAGGCACTGAAGCTTTCTTT.

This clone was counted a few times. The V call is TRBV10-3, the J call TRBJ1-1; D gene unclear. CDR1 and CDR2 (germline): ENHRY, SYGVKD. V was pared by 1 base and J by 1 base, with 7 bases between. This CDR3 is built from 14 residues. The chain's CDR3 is CAISEYPENTEAFF. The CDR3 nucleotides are TGTGCCATCAGTGAGTACCCAGAGAACACTGAAGCTTTCTTT.

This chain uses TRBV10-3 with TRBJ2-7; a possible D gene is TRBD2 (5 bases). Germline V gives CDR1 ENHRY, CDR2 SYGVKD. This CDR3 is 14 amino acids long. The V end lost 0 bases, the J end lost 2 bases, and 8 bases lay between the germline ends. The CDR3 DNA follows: TGTGCCATCAGTGAGTCCGGGAACGCCTACGAGCAGTACTTC. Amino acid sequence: CAISESGNAYEQYF.

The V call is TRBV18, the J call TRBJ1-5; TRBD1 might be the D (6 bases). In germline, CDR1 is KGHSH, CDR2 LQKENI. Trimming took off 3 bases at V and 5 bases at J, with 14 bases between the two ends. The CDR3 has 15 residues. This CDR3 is CASSPIPDRYQPQHF. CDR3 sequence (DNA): TGTGCCAGCTCACCGATACCGGACAGATATCAGCCCCAGCATTTT.